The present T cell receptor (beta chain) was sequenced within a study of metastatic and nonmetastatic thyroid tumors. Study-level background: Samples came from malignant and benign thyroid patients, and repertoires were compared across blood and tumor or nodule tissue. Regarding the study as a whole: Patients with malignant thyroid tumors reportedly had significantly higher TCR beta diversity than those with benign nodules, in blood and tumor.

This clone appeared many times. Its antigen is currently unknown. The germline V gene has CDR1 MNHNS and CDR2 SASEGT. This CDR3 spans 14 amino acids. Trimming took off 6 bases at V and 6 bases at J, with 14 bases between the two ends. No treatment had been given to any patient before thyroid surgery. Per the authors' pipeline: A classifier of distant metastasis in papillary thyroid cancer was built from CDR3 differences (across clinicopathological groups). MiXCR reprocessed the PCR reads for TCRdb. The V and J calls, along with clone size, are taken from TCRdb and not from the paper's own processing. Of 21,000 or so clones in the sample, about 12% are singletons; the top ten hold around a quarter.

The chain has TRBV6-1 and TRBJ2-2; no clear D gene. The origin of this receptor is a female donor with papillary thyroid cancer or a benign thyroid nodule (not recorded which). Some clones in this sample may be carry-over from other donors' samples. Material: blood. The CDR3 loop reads CASSLTLFPGELFF. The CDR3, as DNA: TGTGCCAGCAGCCTCACCCTATTCCCCGGGGAGCTGTTTTTT.